The source of this TCR beta chain is a study of memory CD8 T cells in hepatitis C reinfection. Study summary: A positive HCV RNA test after two negatives ≥60 days apart defined reinfection. Samples late or after reinfection came 12 to 24 weeks post-detection. The study, taken as a whole, reports: With roughly five donors, public clonotype conclusions could not be definitive.

The CDR3 spans 16 residues. Germline CDR1 and CDR2: SGHAT and FQNNGV. V gave up 6 bases and J gave up 5 bases; unmatched junction bases: 11. Time point specified: late/post reinfection, 12 to 24 weeks after detection. TCR sequencing was done directly ex vivo on sorted cells, without expansion in vitro. A remark on this clone: Its specificity is unknown.

Only in-frame clones appear in the TCRdb table, and some are missing; sequencing was by immunoSEQ multiplex PCR. The table includes about 50,000 clones, roughly nine tenths detected once. The chain is built from TRBV11-2 and TRBJ2-1; 9 bases match TRBD2. This clonotype was obtained from a man younger than 35 with hepatitis C virus infection. The sequenced sample consisted of naive CD8+ T cells sorted from blood. The CDR3 sequence: CASRQGRGGDDNEQFF. As DNA, the CDR3 is TGTGCCAGCAGGCAAGGGCGGGGGGGAGATGACAATGAGCAGTTCTTC.